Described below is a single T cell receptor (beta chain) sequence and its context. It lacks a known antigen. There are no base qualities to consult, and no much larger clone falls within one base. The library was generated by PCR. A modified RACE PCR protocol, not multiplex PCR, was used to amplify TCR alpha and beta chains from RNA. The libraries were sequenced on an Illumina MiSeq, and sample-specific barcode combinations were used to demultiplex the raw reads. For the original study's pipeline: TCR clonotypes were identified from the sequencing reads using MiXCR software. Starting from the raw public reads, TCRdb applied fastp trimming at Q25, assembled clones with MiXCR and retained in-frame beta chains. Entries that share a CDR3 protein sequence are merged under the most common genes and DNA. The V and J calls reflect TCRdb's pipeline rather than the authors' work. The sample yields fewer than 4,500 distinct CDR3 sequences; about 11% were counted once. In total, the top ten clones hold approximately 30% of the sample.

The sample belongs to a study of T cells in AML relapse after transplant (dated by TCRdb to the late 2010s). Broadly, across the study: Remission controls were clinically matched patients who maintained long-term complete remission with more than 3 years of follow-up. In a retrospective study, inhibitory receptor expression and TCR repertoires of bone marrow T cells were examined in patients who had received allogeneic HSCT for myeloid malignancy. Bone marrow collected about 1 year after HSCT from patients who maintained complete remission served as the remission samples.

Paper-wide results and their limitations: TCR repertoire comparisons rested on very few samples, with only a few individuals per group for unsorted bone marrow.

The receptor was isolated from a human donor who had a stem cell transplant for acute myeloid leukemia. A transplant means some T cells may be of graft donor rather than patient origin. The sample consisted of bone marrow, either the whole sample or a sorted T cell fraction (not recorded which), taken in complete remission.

In nucleotide form, the sequence is TGTGCCGGAGGTGGGGACTCGATTTACGAGCAGTACTTC. Its protein product is CAGGGDSIYEQYF. The sequence is built from TRBV6-1 and TRBJ2-7, and possibly TRBD2, on 6 matching bases. The cysteine opens and the phenylalanine closes a CDR3 of 13 amino acids. The retained sequence is limited to the CDR3, 39 bases, with the frame set at the first base. Reading the germline V gene gives CDR1 MNHNS and CDR2 SASEGT. The junction carries 18 bases between V and J, which are trimmed by 11 bases and 4 bases respectively.